The 20 T cell receptor beta chains given below trace back to one sample, sequenced in a study of OX40 agonist ivuxolimab in advanced cancers. The table came from immunoSEQ multiplex PCR; TCRdb's copy has only in-frame clones and leaves some out. This sample has some 11,000 clones, with over 80% found just once. Sequenced material: CD4+ or CD8+ T cells sorted from blood, taken in a trial of the OX40 agonist ivuxolimab. These receptors came from an adult with an advanced solid tumor such as melanoma, head and neck, liver or kidney cancer.

The chain has TRBV7-8 and TRBJ1-2; D is ambiguous. CDR1 and CDR2 from the germline V gene are SGHVS and FQNEAQ. Trimming took 11 bases from V and 3 from J, leaving 16 bases between them. CDR3 length equals 13 residues. CDR3 loop: CAVGRENHYGYTF. The CDR3, as DNA: TGTGCCGTGGGGAGGGAGAATCACTATGGCTACACCTTC.

The rearrangement uses TRBV27 and TRBJ1-5, with no clear D. Germline CDR1 is MNHEY and CDR2 is SMNVEV (reference sequence). V lost 2 bases and J lost 3, with 11 bases in between. The CDR3 is 15 amino acids. CDR3: CASSLRWHDNQPQHF. CDR3 bases: TGTGCCAGCAGTTTAAGATGGCACGACAATCAGCCCCAGCATTTT.

The genes are TRBV20-1 and TRBJ2-5; no clear D. Trimming removed 4 bases at V and 8 bases at J, with 8 bases between. There are 10 residues in the CDR3. Per the germline V gene, CDR1 is DFQATT and CDR2 is SNEGSKA (reference sequence). CDR3 residues: CSANSRTQYF. In DNA form, the CDR3 reads TGCAGTGCTAATAGTAGAACCCAGTACTTC.

This clone came up a few times. The chain joins TRBV4-2 to TRBJ2-7; perhaps TRBD2 as D (5 bases). Germline V gene sequence: CDR1 LGHNA, CDR2 YNFKEQ. The CDR3 totals 14 residues. Trimming removed 0 bases from V and 1 base from J, with 7 bases in between. The CDR3 protein is CASSQDRTSYEQYF. CDR3 in DNA: TGTGCCAGCAGCCAAGATAGGACTTCCTACGAGCAGTACTTC.

This sequence joins TRBV27 and TRBJ2-5; 10 positions agree with TRBD2. The J call may be faulty, since TRBJ2-7 better matches the DNA end. Germline values: CDR1 MNHEY, CDR2 SMNVEV (reference sequence). The CDR3 sequence is 14 residues long. In DNA, the CDR3 is TGTGCCAGCACCCAGCGGGGGGGCTCTTACGAGCAGTACTTC. It specifies CASTQRGGSYEQYF.

This sequence joins TRBV11-3 and TRBJ2-1, with 12 positions matching TRBD2. V was pared by 5 bases and J by 7 bases, with 9 bases of the junction left unmatched. Germline V gene lookup returns CDR1 SGHNT and CDR2 YENEEA. The CDR3 is 16 residues long. CDR3 nucleotide sequence: TGTGCCAGCAGCCCCCCGACTAGCGGGAGAAGGAATGAGCAGTTCTTC. Its translation is CASSPPTSGRRNEQFF.

DNA of the CDR3: TGTGCCAGCAGCCTAAAGGGGGGACAGGGTTACAATGAGCAGTTCTTC. Translation: CASSLKGGQGYNEQFF. V is TRBV7-6 and J is TRBJ2-1, with 9 bases that match TRBD1. Germline V gene lookup returns CDR1 SGHVS and CDR2 FNYEAQ. CDR3 length: 16 amino acids. V shed 5 bases, J shed 4 bases, and the junction held 9 bases outside the gene matches.

This clone has just a few counts. V usage is TRBV29-1 and J usage is TRBJ2-7; D not resolved. CDR3 length: 12 residues. Germline CDR1 and CDR2: SQVTM and ANQGSEA. V lost 1 base and J 2 bases, leaving 6 bases between the germline ends. CDR3 loop: CSVEGRAYEQYF. The CDR3 DNA follows: TGCAGCGTTGAAGGTAGAGCCTACGAGCAGTACTTC.

V is TRBV7-1 and J is TRBJ2-7; 8 bases line up with TRBD2. TRBV7-1 carries the ORF label, with uncertain function. V dropped 5 bases and J dropped 4; count of bases not matched to a gene: 7. The CDR3 totals 14 residues. CDR3 loop: CASSPWTSSYEQYF. CDR3 DNA: TGTGCCAGCAGCCCATGGACTAGCAGTTACGAGCAGTACTTC.

This chain uses TRBV5-5 with TRBJ2-7; D gene uncertain. Germline-derived CDR1 and CDR2 are SGHKS and YYEKEE (reference sequence). The CDR3 runs to 13 residues. Deletions cut 0 bases from V and 3 bases from J, with 7 bases between. The CDR3 nucleotides are TGTGCCAGCAGCTTGGCTCCTAACTACGAGCAGTACTTC. Translated: CASSLAPNYEQYF.

This sequence joins TRBV30 and TRBJ1-4; D remains unclear. The CDR3 runs to 10 residues. Trimming removed 4 bases at V and 4 bases at J, with 1 base between. CDR1 and CDR2 from the germline V gene are GTSNPN and SVGIG (reference sequence). Here the CDR3 DNA reads TGTGCCTGGATTAATGAAAAACTGTTTTTT. It specifies CAWINEKLFF.

For this clone: The junction departs from the called germline gene at one end, perhaps through a read error. The chain links TRBV6-1 to TRBJ2-7; weak D call: TRBD1 (6 bases). The CDR3 is 15 amino acids. Germline lookup yields CDR1 MNHNS and CDR2 SASEGT. CDR3 in amino acids: CASNEQSDSPYEQYF. CDR3 sequence (DNA): TGTGCCAGCAATGAACAGTCGGACAGTCCCTACGAGCAGTACTTC.

J is TRBJ2-2 and V is TRBV6-4; no clear D. This CDR3 region has 14 residues. Germline CDR1 reads MRHNA; CDR2 reads SNTAGT. V was shortened by 2 bases and J by 4 bases, with 8 bases between the two germline ends. CDR3 coding DNA: TGTGCCAGCAGTGACACCCCGGGCACCGGGGAGCTGTTTTTT. This codes for CASSDTPGTGELFF.

The J gene is TRBJ2-7, the V gene TRBV11-3; D uncertain. Trimming removed 2 bases from V and 5 bases from J, with 13 bases in between. Germline-derived CDR1 and CDR2 are SGHNT and YENEEA. There are 14 residues in the CDR3. The CDR3: CASSLSTAVHEQYF. The CDR3, as DNA: TGTGCCAGCAGCTTATCCACTGCGGTCCACGAGCAGTACTTC.

The rearrangement links TRBV5-4 to TRBJ2-5; 9 bases line up with TRBD2. Trimming cost V 0 bases and J 4 bases; bases outside gene matches: 7. Germline CDR1 is SGHNT and CDR2 is YYREEE (reference sequence). CDR3 length equals 16 residues. In DNA, the CDR3 is TGTGCCAGCAGCTTGGCGGGCGGGAGGGCCACAGAGACCCAGTACTTC. Its protein product is CASSLAGGRATETQYF.

V is TRBV29-1 and J is TRBJ1-2; D is undetermined. V lost 0 bases, J lost 4 bases, and 12 bases lay in between. CDR1 SQVTM and CDR2 ANQGSEA come from the germline V gene. This CDR3 region has 14 residues. CDR3 in amino acids: CSVEESGWSYGYTF. CDR3 nucleotides: TGCAGCGTTGAAGAGTCGGGTTGGAGCTATGGCTACACCTTC.

This chain uses TRBV7-8 with TRBJ2-7; 9 nucleotides align to TRBD1. V lost 4 bases, J lost 6 bases, and 10 bases stayed unmatched. Germline V gene lookup returns CDR1 SGHVS and CDR2 FQNEAQ. The CDR3 runs to 15 residues. CDR3 in DNA: TGTGCCAGCAGCTACACCGGGACAGGGTTCTCCGAGCAGTACTTC. It is translated as CASSYTGTGFSEQYF. The full variable domain, its missing parts supplied by reference TRBV7-8 and TRBJ2-7, is GAGVSQSPRYKVAKRGQDVALRCDPISGHVSLFWYQQALGQGPEFLTYFQNEAQLDKSGLPSDRFFAERPEGSVSTLKIQRTQQEDSAVYLCASSYTGTGFSEQYFGPGTRLTVT.

This clone was seen only a few times. The gene calls are TRBV7-6 and TRBJ2-5; TRBD2 matches at 9 bases. CDR1 SGHVS and CDR2 FNYEAQ come from the germline V gene. The CDR3 totals 13 residues. Trimming removed 8 bases from V and 4 bases from J; junction bases left unmatched: 5. CDR3 coding DNA: TGTGCCAGCGCGGCGGGAGGGGTAGAGACCCAGTACTTC. It is translated as CASAAGGVETQYF. The full variable domain, its missing parts supplied by reference TRBV7-6 and TRBJ2-5, is GAGVSQSPRYKVTKRGQDVALRCDPISGHVSLYWYRQALGQGPEFLTYFNYEAQQDKSGLPNDRFSAERPEGSISTLTIQRTEQRDSAMYRCASAAGGVETQYFGPGTRLLVL.

Sample share makes this clone medium-sized. The rearrangement uses TRBV7-8 and TRBJ2-6; D remains ambiguous. V shed 7 bases and J shed 0 bases, with 16 bases lying between them. Germline CDR1 reads SGHVS; CDR2 reads FQNEAQ. CDR3 length: 17 residues. In DNA, the CDR3 is TGTGCCAGCACCCTACCCCCTGAGGCCTCTGGGGCCAACGTCCTGACTTTC. It specifies CASTLPPEASGANVLTF.

The chain has TRBV5-1 and TRBJ2-5; 9 bases agree with TRBD1. The CDR3 extends over 14 amino acids. CDR1 and CDR2 (germline): SGHRS, YFSETQ. Unmatched junction bases numbered 5, after V lost 4 bases and J lost 4 bases. DNA for the CDR3: TGCGCCAGCAGCACCCTACAGGGGGCAGAGACCCAGTACTTC. It encodes CASSTLQGAETQYF.